The subject of this entry is one T cell receptor (beta chain). The data originate from a study of blood T cell repertoires in COVID-19. Profiled with immunoSEQ multiplex PCR; TCRdb holds only in-frame clones, not every one. Here the sample spans more than 250,000 clones, around 80% being singletons. The V and J ends lost 1 base and 5 bases respectively, with 14 bases between them. Germline loops: CDR1 SQVTM, CDR2 ANQGSEA. The CDR3 has 14 residues. The chain couples TRBV29-1 to TRBJ1-1; tentatively, D is TRBD1 (5 bases). The TCR was taken from a woman aged 50 to 65 with acute or convalescent COVID-19. Specimen: peripheral blood. The CDR3 region is CSVEGPGGGTEAFF. DNA for the CDR3: TGCAGCGTTGAAGGTCCGGGGGGAGGAACTGAAGCTTTCTTT.